This T cell receptor (beta chain) appears in the sequencing data of a study of spatial heterogeneity in lung cancer. As for the study in general: Beta-chain sequences were consistently detected more often than alpha-chain sequences.

General study points: Counts for ubiquitous and regional expanded TCRs went along with ubiquitous and regional nonsynonymous mutations, respectively. How many expanded intratumoral alpha and beta TCRs were present tracked the tumor mutation count, which was a count of nonsynonymous mutations.

Noted time point: sample taken at primary tumor resection. Whole RNA, which was extracted from tumor, nontumor lung tissue or frozen PBMC, was sequenced without any cell sorting. The presence of a unique molecular identifier marked each TCR cDNA molecule. TCRdb ran MiXCR on the 5' RACE reads and lists one entry per CDR3 protein. The sample lists 20,000 to 30,000 distinct CDR3 sequences, around 8.8% occurring once. The CDR3 is made up of 12 amino acids. Germline CDR1 LGHNA, CDR2 YSLEER. Trimming left V 1 base short and J 2 bases short, with 3 bases between. This clonotype was counted many times. The antigen is unknown.

This clonotype was sampled from a male donor with early-stage non-small cell lung cancer. The chain combines TRBV4-3 with TRBJ2-7; D gene uncertain. The input for sequencing was lung tumor tissue, taken at surgery. The CDR3 here is CASSQGPYEQYF. The CDR3, as DNA: TGCGCCAGCAGCCAAGGGCCCTACGAGCAGTACTTC.